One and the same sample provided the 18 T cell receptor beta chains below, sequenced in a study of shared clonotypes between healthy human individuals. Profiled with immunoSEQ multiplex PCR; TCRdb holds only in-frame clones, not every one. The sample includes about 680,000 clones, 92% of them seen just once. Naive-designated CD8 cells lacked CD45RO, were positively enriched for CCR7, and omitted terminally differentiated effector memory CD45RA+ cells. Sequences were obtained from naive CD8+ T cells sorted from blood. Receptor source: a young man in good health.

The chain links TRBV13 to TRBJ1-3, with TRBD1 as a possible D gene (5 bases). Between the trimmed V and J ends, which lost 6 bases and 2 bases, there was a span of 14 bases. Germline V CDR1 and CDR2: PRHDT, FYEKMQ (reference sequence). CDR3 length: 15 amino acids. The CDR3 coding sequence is TGTGCCAGCAGGTTACCAATAGGGGCTGGAAACACCATATATTTT. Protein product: CASRLPIGAGNTIYF.

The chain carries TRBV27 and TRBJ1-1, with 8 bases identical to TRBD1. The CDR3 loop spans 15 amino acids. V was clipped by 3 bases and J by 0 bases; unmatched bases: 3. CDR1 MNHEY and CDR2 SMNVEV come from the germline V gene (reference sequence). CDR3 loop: CASSFGTGLNTEAFF. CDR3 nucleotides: TGTGCCAGCAGTTTCGGGACAGGCCTGAACACTGAAGCTTTCTTT.

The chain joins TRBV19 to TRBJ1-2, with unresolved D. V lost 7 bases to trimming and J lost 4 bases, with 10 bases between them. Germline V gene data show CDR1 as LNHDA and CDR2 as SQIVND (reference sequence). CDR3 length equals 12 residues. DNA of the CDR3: TGTGCCAGTAAGGGCGGACTCTATGGCTACACCTTC. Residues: CASKGGLYGYTF.

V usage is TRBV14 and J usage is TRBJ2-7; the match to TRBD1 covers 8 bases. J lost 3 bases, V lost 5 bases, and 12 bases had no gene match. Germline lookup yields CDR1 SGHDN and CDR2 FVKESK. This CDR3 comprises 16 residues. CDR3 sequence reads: CASSYRRTGLFYEQYF. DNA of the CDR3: TGTGCCAGCAGCTACCGCCGGACAGGGCTCTTCTACGAGCAGTACTTC. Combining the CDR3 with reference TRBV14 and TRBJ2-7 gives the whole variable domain EAGVTQFPSHSVIEKGQTVTLRCDPISGHDNLYWYRRVMGKEIKFLLHFVKESKQDESGMPNNRFLAERTGGTYSTLKVQPAELEDSGVYFCASSYRRTGLFYEQYFGPGTRLTVT.

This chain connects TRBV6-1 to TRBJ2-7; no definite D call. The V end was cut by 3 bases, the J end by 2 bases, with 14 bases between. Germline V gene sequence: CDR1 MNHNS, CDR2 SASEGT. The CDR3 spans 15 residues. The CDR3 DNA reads TGTGCCAGCAGTGAGGTCTTGTTAGGCACCTACGAGCAGTACTTC. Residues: CASSEVLLGTYEQYF.

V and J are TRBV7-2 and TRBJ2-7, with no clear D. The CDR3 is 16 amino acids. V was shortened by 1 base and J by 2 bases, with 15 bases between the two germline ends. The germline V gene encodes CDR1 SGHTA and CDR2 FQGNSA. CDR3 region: CASSLEIPAATYEQYF. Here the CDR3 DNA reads TGTGCCAGCAGCTTAGAGATTCCGGCAGCGACCTACGAGCAGTACTTC.

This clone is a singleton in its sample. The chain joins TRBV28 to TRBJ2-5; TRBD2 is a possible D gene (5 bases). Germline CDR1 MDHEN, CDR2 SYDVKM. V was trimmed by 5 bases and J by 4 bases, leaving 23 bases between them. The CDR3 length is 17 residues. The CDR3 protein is CASSGTSPGLSAETQYF. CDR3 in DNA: TGTGCCAGCAGTGGAACCTCCCCGGGGTTAAGCGCAGAGACCCAGTACTTC.

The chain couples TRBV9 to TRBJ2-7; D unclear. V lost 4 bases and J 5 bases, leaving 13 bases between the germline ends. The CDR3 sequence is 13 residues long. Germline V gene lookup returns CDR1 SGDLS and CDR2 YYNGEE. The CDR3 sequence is CASSPDGLDEQYF. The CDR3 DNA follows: TGTGCCAGCAGCCCCGATGGGTTGGACGAGCAGTACTTC.

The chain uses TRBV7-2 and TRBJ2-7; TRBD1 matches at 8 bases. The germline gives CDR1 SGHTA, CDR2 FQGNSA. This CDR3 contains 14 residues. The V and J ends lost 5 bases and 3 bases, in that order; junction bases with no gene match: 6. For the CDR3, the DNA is TGTGCCAGCAGCCGGGGGACAGGTGACTACGAGCAGTACTTC. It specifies CASSRGTGDYEQYF.

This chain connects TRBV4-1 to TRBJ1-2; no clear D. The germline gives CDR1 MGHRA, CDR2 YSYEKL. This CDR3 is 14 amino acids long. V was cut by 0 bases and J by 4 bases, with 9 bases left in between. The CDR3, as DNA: TGCGCCAGCAGCCAAGAGGGGTCCTTCTATGGCTACACCTTC. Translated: CASSQEGSFYGYTF.

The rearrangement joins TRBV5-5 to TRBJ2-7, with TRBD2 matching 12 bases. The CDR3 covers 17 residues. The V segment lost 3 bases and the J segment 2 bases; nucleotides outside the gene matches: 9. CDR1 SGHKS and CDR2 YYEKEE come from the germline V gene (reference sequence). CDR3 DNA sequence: TGTGCCAGCAGCTCCGGGACTAGCGGGCGCCCAACCTACGAGCAGTACTTC. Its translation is CASSSGTSGRPTYEQYF.

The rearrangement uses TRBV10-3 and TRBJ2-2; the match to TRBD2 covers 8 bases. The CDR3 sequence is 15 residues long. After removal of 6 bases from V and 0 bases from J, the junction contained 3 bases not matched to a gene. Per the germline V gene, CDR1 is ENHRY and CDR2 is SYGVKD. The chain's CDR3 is CAIRDSGTNTGELFF. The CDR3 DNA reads TGTGCCATCAGGGATAGCGGGACGAACACCGGGGAGCTGTTTTTT.

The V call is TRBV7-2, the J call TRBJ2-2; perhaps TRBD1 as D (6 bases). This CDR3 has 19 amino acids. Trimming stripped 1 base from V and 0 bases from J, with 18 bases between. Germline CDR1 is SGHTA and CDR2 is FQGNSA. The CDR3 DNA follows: TGTGCCAGCAGCTTAGATTTGGGGTTGGGACAAGCGAACACCGGGGAGCTGTTTTTT. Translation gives CASSLDLGLGQANTGELFF.

For the CDR3, the DNA is TGTGCCAGTAGTATTTACAGGGGCTATGGCTACACCTTC. Protein product: CASSIYRGYGYTF. The chain joins TRBV19 to TRBJ1-2, with 7 bases fitting TRBD1. Germline V gene sequence: CDR1 LNHDA, CDR2 SQIVND (reference sequence). J gave up 4 bases and V 3 bases, and 2 bases lay outside the gene matches. The CDR3 sequence is 13 residues long.

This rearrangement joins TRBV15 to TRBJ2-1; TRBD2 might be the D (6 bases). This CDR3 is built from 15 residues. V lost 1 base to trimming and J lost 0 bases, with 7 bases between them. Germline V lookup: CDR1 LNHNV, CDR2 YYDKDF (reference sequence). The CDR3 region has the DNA TGTGCCACCAGCAGAGGGCGGGACTCCTACAATGAGCAGTTCTTC. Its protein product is CATSRGRDSYNEQFF. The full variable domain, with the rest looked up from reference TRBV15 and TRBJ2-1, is DAMVIQNPRYQVTQFGKPVTLSCSQTLNHNVMYWYQQKSSQAPKLLFHYYDKDFNNEADTPDNFQSRRPNTSFCFLDIRSPGLGDTAMYLCATSRGRDSYNEQFFGPGTRLTVL.

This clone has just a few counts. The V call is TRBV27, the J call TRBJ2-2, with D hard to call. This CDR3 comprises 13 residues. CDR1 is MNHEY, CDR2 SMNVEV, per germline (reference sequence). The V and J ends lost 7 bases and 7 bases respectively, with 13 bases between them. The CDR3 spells CASIGRLDGELFF. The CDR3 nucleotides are TGTGCCAGCATAGGACGGCTTGACGGGGAGCTGTTTTTT.

For the CDR3, the DNA is TGCGCCAGCAGCGGCGGGAGCGCAGATACGCAGTATTTT. Protein sequence: CASSGGSADTQYF. The genes are TRBV10-2 and TRBJ2-3; the match to TRBD2 covers 7 bases. CDR1 WSHSY and CDR2 SAAADI come from the germline V gene. CDR3 length: 13 residues. The ends lost 6 bases at V and 4 bases at J; junction bases unmatched: 4.

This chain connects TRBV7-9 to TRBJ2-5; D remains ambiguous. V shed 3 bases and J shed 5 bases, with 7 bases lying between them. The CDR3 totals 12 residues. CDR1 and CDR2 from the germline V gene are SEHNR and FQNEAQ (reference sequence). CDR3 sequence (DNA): TGTGCCAGCAGCTTCATGGCGGAGACCCAGTACTTC. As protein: CASSFMAETQYF. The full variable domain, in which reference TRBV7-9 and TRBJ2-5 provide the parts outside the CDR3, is DTGVSQNPRHKITKRGQNVTFRCDPISEHNRLYWYRQTLGQGPEFLTYFQNEAQLEKSRLLSDRFSAERPKGSFSTLEIQRTEQGDSAMYLCASSFMAETQYFGPGTRLLVL.